This T cell receptor beta chain is drawn from a study of cytomegalovirus exposure and HLA in healthy donors (dated by TCRdb to the late 2010s). Some background on the complete study: According to an earlier analysis of 587 of the donors, 150 million to 200 million T cells yielded some 110 million unique TCR beta sequences and 276 Gb of sequence data. About 300 gigabases of sequencing data and tens of millions of unique TCR sequences were included in an early release covering several hundred HLA-typed donors. Of the approximately 400 genotyped donors, approximately 83% fell in the genetic ancestry cluster associated with self-reported Caucasian donors. The aim of the study was to test whether cataloging public T cell receptors could identify signatures of past pathogen exposure. Using immunosequencing, the study profiled T cell repertoires from approximately 700 subjects and related those repertoires to cytomegalovirus serostatus. Along with the approximately 700-subject first cohort, a separate validation cohort of 120 different subjects was used. To predict cytomegalovirus infection status, the study brought together high-throughput TCR immunosequencing, statistical association of individual TCRs with disease status, and machine learning. A later analysis re-examined previously published TCR beta repertoires from roughly 650 donors and added high-resolution HLA genotyping to investigate patterns of TCR occurrence. The later analysis used no new phenotypic data to find candidate immune exposures, relying instead on TCR beta sequences and their occurrence across donors. To decide whether each TCR beta V gene segment behaved as functional or pseudogenic, an earlier analysis of some 600 of the donors relied on high-throughput TCR beta sequencing. Donor age, sex, ethnicity and CMV serostatus were compiled alongside the repertoire data. A later genetic analysis used genome-wide SNP genotypes for 398 of the 666 donors, treating that subset as a discovery cohort. Every repertoire in the discovery cohort had been generated on one and the same sequencing platform. Both class I and class II loci were covered by HLA typing, at four-digit resolution. Typing coverage varied by locus: about 620-640 donors for A, B, C, DRB1 and DQB1; approximately 500 for DQA1; about 570 for DPA1; approximately 470 for DPB1. A handful of DR-DQ haplotypes were handled as single units for association and clustering because linkage in the cohort was strong. Among about 400 genotyped donors of the cohort, an average of about 220,000 unique TCR beta nucleotide sequences was sequenced per donor, of which approximately 18% were non-productive.

Results and caveats for the whole study, not just this receptor: The classifier was reported to diagnose cytomegalovirus status with high specificity and sensitivity in both the original and validation cohorts. In a later genetic analysis, fewer N-insertions in productive TCRs were reported among donors in an Asian-associated ancestry cluster than the roughly 710-donor mean. A further reported finding was that TCR beta sequences accurately predicted the HLA-A and HLA-B alleles for most subjects in the first cohort. Because some donors lacked HLA typing at each locus, the association tests relied only on the typed subset. In this cohort, only TCR beta chains were sequenced, and detectable features were limited by the absence of alpha or paired-chain data. In a later analysis, the rate of TCR association differed among HLA loci, with DRB1 alleles having the most associated TCRs and HLA-C alleles having the fewest. Three of the identified cytomegalovirus-associated TCR beta chains were confirmed in vitro to be specific for cytomegalovirus antigens. At a false discovery rate of 0.05, a later analysis linked under 20,000 TCR beta sequences to specific HLA alleles. A later analysis reported that several top co-occurrence clusters appeared linked to parvovirus B19, influenza, CMV and Epstein-Barr virus. Because counts were too low, approximately 18 rarely observed V segments, including chromosome 9 orphons, were excluded from the earlier analysis of roughly 580 of the donors. Linkage disequilibrium might explain the correlated functional status among segregating V segments, but an unknown experimental factor could not be excluded. When HLA alleles, especially DR and DQ, strongly co-occurred, attributing TCR associations to individual alleles was difficult. For the cohort, immune exposure information was limited to CMV serostatus. Broadly in line with IMGT annotations, most TCR beta V segments showed up in productive rearrangements about 87% or about 30% of the time in an earlier analysis of several hundred of the donors. Most TCR sequences were seen in very few donors, while some public TCRs were found in many individuals. It was suggested by the authors that the approach could potentially be generalized to other disease states and immunological phenotypes. The study gave a list of about 170 TCR beta chains associated with cytomegalovirus. Some IMGT-functional V segments, including TRBV6-2 and TRBV6-3, could not be distinguished by the 87-base-pair reads and were therefore excluded. Compared with equally common non-associated chains, HLA-associated TCR beta chains in a later analysis were more clonally expanded and had lower generation probabilities. In a later genetic analysis, a missense DCLRE1C variant was associated with V-gene and J-gene trimming of TCR beta chains, and the association was replicated in an independent cohort. A cluster of highly shared sequence variants was judged likely to be a technical artifact of the sequencing pipeline. According to a later analysis, most CMV-associated TCR beta chains appeared to be HLA-restricted, and the HLA associations seemed to be driven largely by CMV exposure. The presence/absence analyses assumed that sequencing depth was roughly uniform across donors, and that assumption may not be true.

Note on this clone: The antigen it binds to is not known. No base-level quality is on record; no much larger clone is a single base apart.

The cohort consisted of approximately 690 healthy bone marrow donors. At the time of sampling, all cohort members were nominally healthy, though unrecorded immune exposures were likely present. The donor tested CMV seronegative and was one of the 352 seronegative cohort members. Every donor gave a peripheral blood sample, and the peripheral blood mononuclear cells from that sample were used for TCR beta sequencing. Genomic DNA extraction from the blood cell samples was performed with the Qiagen DNeasy Blood Extraction Kit. The library was produced with the immunoSEQ multiplex PCR assay. The multiplex PCR relied on a mix of 60 forward primers for TCR Vbeta segments and 13 reverse primers for TCR Jbeta segments. A multiplex PCR assay on genomic DNA amplified the CDR3 region of rearranged TCR beta genes. The Illumina HiSeq System was used to sequence the amplified TCR beta libraries as 87-base-pair reads. Per the original workflow: A later analysis tallied roughly 76 million unique TCR beta chains across the 666 repertoires, and around 12 million of those chains were shared by two or more donors. A nearest-neighbor algorithm error-corrected the raw reads and collapsed the reads into unique sequences, merging closely related sequences to remove PCR and sequencing errors. CDR3 sequences were aligned to IMGT reference sequences to assign V, D and J gene segments. Each retained sequence needed at least a six-nucleotide match to both a V gene segment and a J gene segment. A rearrangement was called productive if the CDR3 had no stop codons and remained in frame with V and J, and every other rearrangement was called non-productive. CDR3 was defined according to IMGT convention as the region running from the second conserved V-encoded cysteine to the conserved J-encoded phenylalanine. The earlier analysis of 500 to 650 of the donors excluded any sequence lacking an unambiguous match to a single V gene segment. In an earlier analysis of a few hundred of the donors, V segments were called functional above 56.7% productive rearrangements and were called segregating when the between-donor standard deviation exceeded 5%. A statistical classification framework was built to diagnose cytomegalovirus status from the catalog of TCR beta chain sequences. A later analysis assigned V and J genes by comparing TCR nucleotide sequences with IMGT/GENE-DB human TR gene sequences. Using the TCRdist pipeline, a later analysis assigned CDR3 sequences along with most-parsimonious VDJ recombination scenarios. In a later analysis, each TCR beta chain was defined by its CDR3 amino acid sequence together with its V-gene family, and reads without a unique V-gene family were excluded. To address suspected cross-contamination and a sequencing artifact, a later analysis removed approximately 600 highly shared, low-generation-probability nucleotide sequences. In a later analysis, a clonal expansion index for each public chain was calculated from normalized within-repertoire ranks of inferred template counts. A later analysis computed generation probabilities with a VDJ recombination model fitted to out-of-frame rearrangements, and checked the results against IGoR. Hypergeometric tests were used in a later analysis to score TCR-TCR, TCR-HLA and TCR-CMV co-occurrence, with a repertoire-size bias correction applied to the TCR pairs. False discovery rates were estimated in a later analysis by permuting HLA or CMV assignments 20 times. In a later analysis, co-occurring TCRs were grouped using DBSCAN, with TCRdist sequence similarity added in when clustering inside HLA-allele-positive subsets. Co-occurrence clustering excluded repertoires with fewer than 30,000 or more than 120,000 public chains, plus five with anomalous nucleotide sharing. TCRdb obtained this table from immuneACCESS and retained in-frame rearrangements with V and J assigned. These tables miss some clones; where compared with another copy, unresolved V genes account for less than half of the shortfall, and the remainder is unexplained. That table furnishes V, J and clone size, whereas the DNA furnished D and trimming. Counted in this sample were under 90,000 clones; roughly 74% of them appeared once. Of the sample, roughly 2% is held by the ten largest clones.

CDR3 length: 10 amino acids, cysteine to phenylalanine. Only CDR3 DNA is held: 30 bases, read in frame from base 1. The germline V gene encodes CDR1 MDHEN and CDR2 SYDVKM. At the junction V is shortened by 7 bases and J by 11 bases, with 11 bases in between. This TCR was recovered from a man in his forties in good health and CMV-seronegative. Sample: PBMCs. The rearrangement combines TRBV28 with TRBJ1-1, with the D gene not clear enough to name. The CDR3 reads CASNLSPAFF. The DNA sequence follows: TGTGCCAGCAATCTAAGTCCCGCTTTCTTT.